This T cell receptor (beta chain) derives from a study of T cell changes during pregnancy in multiple sclerosis. This clone was observed a single time. Clones were read by immunoSEQ multiplex PCR, and TCRdb kept only the in-frame ones, dropping some. The table lists around 84,000 clones, 94% of them singletons, with about 0.99% in the top ten. The CDR3 contains 15 residues. V dropped 6 bases and J dropped 0 bases, with 12 bases sitting between them. Per germline, CDR1 MNHNS and CDR2 SASEGT. J is TRBJ1-5 and V is TRBV6-1; D possibly corresponds to TRBD1 (5 bases). Material: peripheral blood, obtained in the second trimester of pregnancy. This TCR came from a female donor in good health, enrolled as a control in a pregnancy study. The CDR3 sequence is CASRMTVYSNQPQHF. For the CDR3, the DNA is TGTGCCAGCAGGATGACAGTTTATAGCAATCAGCCCCAGCATTTT.